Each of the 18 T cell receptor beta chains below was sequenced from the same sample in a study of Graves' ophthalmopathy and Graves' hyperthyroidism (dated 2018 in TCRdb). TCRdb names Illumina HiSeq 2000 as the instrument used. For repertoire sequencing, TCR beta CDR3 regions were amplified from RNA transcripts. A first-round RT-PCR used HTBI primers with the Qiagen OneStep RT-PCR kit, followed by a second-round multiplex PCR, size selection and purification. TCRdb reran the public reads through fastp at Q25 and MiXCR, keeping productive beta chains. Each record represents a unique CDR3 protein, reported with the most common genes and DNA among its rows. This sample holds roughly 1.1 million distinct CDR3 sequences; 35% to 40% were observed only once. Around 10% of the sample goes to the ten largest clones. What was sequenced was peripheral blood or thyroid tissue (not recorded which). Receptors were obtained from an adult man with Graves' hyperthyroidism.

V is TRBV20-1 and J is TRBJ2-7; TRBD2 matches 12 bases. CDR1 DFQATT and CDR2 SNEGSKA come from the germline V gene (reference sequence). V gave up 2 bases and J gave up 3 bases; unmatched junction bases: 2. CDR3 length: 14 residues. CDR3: CSARLAGGGYEQYF. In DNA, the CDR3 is TGCAGTGCTAGACTAGCGGGGGGGGGCTACGAGCAGTACTTC.

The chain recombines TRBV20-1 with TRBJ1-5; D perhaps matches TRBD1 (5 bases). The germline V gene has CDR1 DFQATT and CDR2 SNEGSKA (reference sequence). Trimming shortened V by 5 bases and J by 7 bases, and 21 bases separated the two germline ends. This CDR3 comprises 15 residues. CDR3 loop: CSAEDRTTPGQPQHF. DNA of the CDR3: TGCAGTGCTGAAGATCGGACAACCCCCGGGCAGCCCCAGCATTTT.

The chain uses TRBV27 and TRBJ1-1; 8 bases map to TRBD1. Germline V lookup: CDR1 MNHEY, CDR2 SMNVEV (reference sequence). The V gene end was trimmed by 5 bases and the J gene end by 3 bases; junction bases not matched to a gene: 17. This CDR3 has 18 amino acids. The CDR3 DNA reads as TGTGCCAGCAGTCCGAAACCCAGGGGGCAGGTAGTGGACACTGAAGCTTTCTTT. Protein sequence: CASSPKPRGQVVDTEAFF.

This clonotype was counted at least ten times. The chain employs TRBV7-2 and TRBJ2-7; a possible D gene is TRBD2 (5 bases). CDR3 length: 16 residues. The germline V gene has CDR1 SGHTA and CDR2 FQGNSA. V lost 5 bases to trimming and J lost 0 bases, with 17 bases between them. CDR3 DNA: TGTGCCAGCAGCAGAGCGGCCGGGGTAAGCTCCTACGAGCAGTACTTC. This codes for CASSRAAGVSSYEQYF.

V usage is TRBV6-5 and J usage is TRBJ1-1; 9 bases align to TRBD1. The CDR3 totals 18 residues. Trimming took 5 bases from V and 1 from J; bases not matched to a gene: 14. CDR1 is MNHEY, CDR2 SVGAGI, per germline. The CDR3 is CASSEGPLRDRENTEAFF. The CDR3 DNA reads TGTGCCAGCAGTGAAGGGCCCCTCAGGGACAGGGAGAACACTGAAGCTTTCTTT.

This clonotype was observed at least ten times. The CDR3 nucleotides are TGTGCCAGCAGCCCCGGCCCAGCCAGAGAGACCCAGTACTTC. Translated: CASSPGPARETQYF. The genes are TRBV7-3 and TRBJ2-5; D not certain. The CDR3 is 14 residues long. Trimming cost V 5 bases and J 4 bases, with 14 bases left between them. Germline lookup yields CDR1 SGHTA and CDR2 FQGTGA.

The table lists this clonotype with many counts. This CDR3 reads CASSSDSYGEQYF. CDR3 nucleotide sequence: TGTGCCAGCAGCTCGGACAGTTACGGGGAGCAGTACTTC. This rearrangement joins TRBV7-9 to TRBJ2-7, with D perhaps TRBD1 (6 bases). Trimming took 4 bases from V and 7 from J, leaving 14 bases between them. The CDR3 is 13 amino acids. The germline V gene encodes CDR1 SEHNR and CDR2 FQNEAQ (reference sequence).

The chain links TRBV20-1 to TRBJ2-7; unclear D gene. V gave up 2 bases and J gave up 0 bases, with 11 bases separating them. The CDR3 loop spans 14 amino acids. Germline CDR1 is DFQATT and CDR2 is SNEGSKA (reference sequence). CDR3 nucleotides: TGCAGTGCTAGAAAGCGTCTAAACTCCTACGAGCAGTACTTC. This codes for CSARKRLNSYEQYF.

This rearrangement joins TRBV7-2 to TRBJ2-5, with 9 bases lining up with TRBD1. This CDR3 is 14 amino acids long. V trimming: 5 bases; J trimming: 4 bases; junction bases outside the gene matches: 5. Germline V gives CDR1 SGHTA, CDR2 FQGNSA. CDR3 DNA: TGTGCCAGCAGCGGCCCACAGGGGGCAGAGACCCAGTACTTC. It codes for CASSGPQGAETQYF.

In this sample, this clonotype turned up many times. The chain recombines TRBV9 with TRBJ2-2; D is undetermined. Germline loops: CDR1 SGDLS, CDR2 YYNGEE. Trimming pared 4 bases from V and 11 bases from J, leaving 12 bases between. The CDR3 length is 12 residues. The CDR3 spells CASSYTETELFF. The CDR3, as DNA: TGTGCCAGCAGCTATACAGAGACCGAGCTGTTTTTT.

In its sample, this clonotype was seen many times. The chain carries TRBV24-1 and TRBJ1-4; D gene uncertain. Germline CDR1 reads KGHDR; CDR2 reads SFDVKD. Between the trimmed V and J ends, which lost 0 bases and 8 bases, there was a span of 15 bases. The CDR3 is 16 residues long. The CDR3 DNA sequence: TGTGCCACCAGTGATTTGGGGCCCTCCCTACGCGAAAAACTGTTTTTT. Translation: CATSDLGPSLREKLFF.

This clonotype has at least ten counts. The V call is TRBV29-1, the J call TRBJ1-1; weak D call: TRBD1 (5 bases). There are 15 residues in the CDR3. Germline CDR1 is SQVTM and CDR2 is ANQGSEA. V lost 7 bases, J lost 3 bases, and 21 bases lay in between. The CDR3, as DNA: TGCAGCGCGAAGGAGCCCGGGGGGAGGGACACTGAAGCTTTCTTT. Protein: CSAKEPGGRDTEAFF.

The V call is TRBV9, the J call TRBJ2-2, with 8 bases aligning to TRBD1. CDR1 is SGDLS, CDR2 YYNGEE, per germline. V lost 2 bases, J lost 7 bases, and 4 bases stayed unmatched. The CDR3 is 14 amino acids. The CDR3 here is CASSVGTGGGELFF. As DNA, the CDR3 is TGTGCCAGCAGCGTGGGGACAGGTGGCGGGGAGCTGTTTTTT.

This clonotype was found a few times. CDR3 residues: CASSLADAWETQYF. The CDR3 DNA follows: TGCGCCAGCAGCTTGGCCGACGCGTGGGAGACCCAGTACTTC. The chain employs TRBV5-1 and TRBJ2-5; no reliable D call. This CDR3 contains 14 residues. V was clipped by 0 bases and J by 5 bases, with 11 bases between them. Germline V gene lookup returns CDR1 SGHRS and CDR2 YFSETQ.

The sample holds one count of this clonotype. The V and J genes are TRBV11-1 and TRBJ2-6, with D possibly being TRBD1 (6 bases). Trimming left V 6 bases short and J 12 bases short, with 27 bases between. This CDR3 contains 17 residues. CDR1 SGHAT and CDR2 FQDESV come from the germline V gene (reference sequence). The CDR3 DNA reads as TGTGCCAGCAGATTTTGGACAGACGTCTCTGGGGTAAGCGTCCTGACTTTC. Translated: CASRFWTDVSGVSVLTF.

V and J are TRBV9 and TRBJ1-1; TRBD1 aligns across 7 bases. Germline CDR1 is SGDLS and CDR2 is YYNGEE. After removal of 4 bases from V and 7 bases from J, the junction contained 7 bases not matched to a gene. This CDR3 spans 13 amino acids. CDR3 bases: TGTGCCAGCAGCACTCGGTGGGACAGTGAAGCTTTCTTT. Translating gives CASSTRWDSEAFF.

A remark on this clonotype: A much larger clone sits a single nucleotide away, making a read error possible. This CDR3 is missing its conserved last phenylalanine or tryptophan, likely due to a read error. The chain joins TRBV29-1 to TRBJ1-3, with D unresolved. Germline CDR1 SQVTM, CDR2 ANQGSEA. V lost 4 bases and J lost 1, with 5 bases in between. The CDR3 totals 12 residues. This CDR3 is CSVVQSGNTIYL. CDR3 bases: TGCAGCGTTGTACAGTCTGGAAACACCATATATCTT.

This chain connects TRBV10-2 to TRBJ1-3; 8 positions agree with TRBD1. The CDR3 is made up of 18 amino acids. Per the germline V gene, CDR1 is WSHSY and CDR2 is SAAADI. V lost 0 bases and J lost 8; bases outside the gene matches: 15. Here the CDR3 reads CASSESKSRGRGRYTIYF. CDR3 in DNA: TGCGCCAGCAGTGAGTCGAAGTCGCGGGGCAGGGGGCGTTACACCATATATTTT.